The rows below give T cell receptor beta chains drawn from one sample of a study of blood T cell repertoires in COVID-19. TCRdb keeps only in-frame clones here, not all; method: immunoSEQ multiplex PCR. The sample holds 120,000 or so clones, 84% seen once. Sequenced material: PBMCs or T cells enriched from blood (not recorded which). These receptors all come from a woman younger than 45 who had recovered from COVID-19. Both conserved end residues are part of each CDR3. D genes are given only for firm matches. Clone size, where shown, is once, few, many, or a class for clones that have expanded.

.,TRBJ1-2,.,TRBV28,TGTGCCAGCAGTTTACGTCCGGACAGTAGCTATGGCTACACCTTC,CASSLRPDSSYGYTF
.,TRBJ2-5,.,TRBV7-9,TGTGCCAGCAGCCGGGGGGAGACCCAGTACTTC,CASSRGETQYF
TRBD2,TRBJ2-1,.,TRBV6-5,TGTGCCAGCAGTTATAGGACTAGCGGGAGTTATGAGCAGTTCTTC,CASSYRTSGSYEQFF
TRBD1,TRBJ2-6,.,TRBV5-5,TGTGCCAGCAGCTTGGGACAGGGCCCCCTCTCTGGGGCCAACGTCCTGACTTTC,CASSLGQGPLSGANVLTF
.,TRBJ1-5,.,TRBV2,TGTGCCAGCAGTGACGAGCGTATTGTGTATGAATCGCAACAGCCCCAGCATTTT,CASSDERIVYESQQPQHF
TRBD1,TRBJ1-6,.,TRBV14,TGTGCCAGCAGCCAAGATCTCGGGACAGGGTATTCACCCCTCCACTTT,CASSQDLGTGYSPLHF
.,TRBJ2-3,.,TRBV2,TGTGCCAGCAGGTCGGGAGGACAGGGACGGGATACGCAGTATTTT,CASRSGGQGRDTQYF
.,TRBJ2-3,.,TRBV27,TGTGCCAGCAGCCGCCGCGGTGGGGGGACAGCTAGCACAGATACGCAGTATTTT,CASSRRGGGTASTDTQYF
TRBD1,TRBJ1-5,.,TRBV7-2,TGTGCCAGCAGCGACCGGGACAGGGATAGCAATCAGCCCCAGCATTTT,CASSDRDRDSNQPQHF
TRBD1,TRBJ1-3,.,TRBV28,TGTGCCAGCAGTTTATGGGGGATAACAGGGGCTGGAAACACCATATATTTT,CASSLWGITGAGNTIYF
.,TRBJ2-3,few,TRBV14,TGTGCCAGCAGCCCCAGGAACACAGATACGCAGTATTTT,CASSPRNTDTQYF
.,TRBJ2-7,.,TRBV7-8,TGTGCCAGCAGCTTAGTCCGAAACAGGCCCTACGAGCAGTACTTC,CASSLVRNRPYEQYF
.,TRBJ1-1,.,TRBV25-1,TGTGCCAGCAGTGGCAGGGTTAGAGGGGGCACTGAAGCTTTCTTT,CASSGRVRGGTEAFF
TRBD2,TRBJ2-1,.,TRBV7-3,TGTGCCAGCAGCTTAACGGGACTAGCGGGAGTTGAAGAGCAGTTCTTC,CASSLTGLAGVEEQFF
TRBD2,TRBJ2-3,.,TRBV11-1,TGTGCCAGCATCTTGGGACTAGATTCGGGAGCAACGCAGTATTTT,CASILGLDSGATQYF
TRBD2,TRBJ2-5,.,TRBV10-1,TGCGCCAGCAGGGCAGTCCTCTTGAGCGGGAGGTACCAAGAGACCCAGTACTTC,CASRAVLLSGRYQETQYF
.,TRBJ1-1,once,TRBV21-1,TGTGCCAGCAGCAGCCGTAGGGGTCCCCAGGGGGGATTGAACACTGAAGCTTTCTTT,CASSSRRGPQGGLNTEAFF
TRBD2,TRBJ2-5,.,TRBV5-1,TGCGCCAGCAGCTTGTTTCGGGGGGACGAGACCCAGTACTTC,CASSLFRGDETQYF
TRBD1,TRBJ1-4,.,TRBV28,TGTGCCAGCAGTTCCCTTGGGGACAGTCTGAATGAAAAACTGTTTTTT,CASSSLGDSLNEKLFF
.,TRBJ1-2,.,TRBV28,TGTGCCAGCAGTTTGGGGGGGACTAGCTATGGCTACACCTTC,CASSLGGTSYGYTF
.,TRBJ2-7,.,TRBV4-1,TGCGCCAGCAGCCAAGATGGGGGGGCGCGCTACGAGCAGTACTTC,CASSQDGGARYEQYF
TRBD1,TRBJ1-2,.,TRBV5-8,TGTGCCAGCAGCTCGATAGGGGGCGATGGCTACACCTTC,CASSSIGGDGYTF
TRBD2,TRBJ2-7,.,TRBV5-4,TGTGCCAGCAGTCGGGGGGGTCCAGGGGCGTACGAGCAGTACTTC,CASSRGGPGAYEQYF
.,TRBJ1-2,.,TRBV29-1,TGCAGTTGTGGGGAGGGGACGGCTAACTATGGCTACACCTTC,CSCGEGTANYGYTF
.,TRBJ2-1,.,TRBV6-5,TGTGCCAGCAGTTACTCAGGACAGATCTACAATGAGCAGTTCTTC,CASSYSGQIYNEQFF
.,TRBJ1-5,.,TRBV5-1,TGCGCCAGCAGCTTGGCGGGTGCAGCATATCAGCCCCAGCATTTT,CASSLAGAAYQPQHF
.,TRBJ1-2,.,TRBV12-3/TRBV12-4,TGTGCCAGCAGCCACCCGGGGGGGTATGGCTACACCTTC,CASSHPGGYGYTF
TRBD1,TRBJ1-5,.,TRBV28,TGTGCCAGCAGTTCAGGGGGTAGAGGCAATCAGCCCCAGCATTTT,CASSSGGRGNQPQHF
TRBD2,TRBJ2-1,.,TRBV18,TGTGCCAGCTCCAAAGAACCTAGCGGATACAATGAGCAGTTCTTC,CASSKEPSGYNEQFF
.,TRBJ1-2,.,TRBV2,TGTGCCAGCAGTTATCAGGGAGGAATTAACTATGGCTACACCTTC,CASSYQGGINYGYTF
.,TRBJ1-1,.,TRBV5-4,TGTGCCAGCAGCTTAGAGTTAGGGGGCACTGAAGCTTTCTTT,CASSLELGGTEAFF
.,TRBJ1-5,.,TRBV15,TGTGCCACCGCTGGTCGTTGGCGAGGTCAGCCCCAGCATTTT,CATAGRWRGQPQHF
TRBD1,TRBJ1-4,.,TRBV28,TGTGCCAGCAGTTTACCCGGACAGGGCCATGAAAAACTGTTTTTT,CASSLPGQGHEKLFF
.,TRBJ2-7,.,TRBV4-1,TGCGCCAGCAGCCAAGATTTAACGGGTCCCCTCTCCTACGAGCAGTACTTC,CASSQDLTGPLSYEQYF
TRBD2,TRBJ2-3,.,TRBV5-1,TGCGCCAGCAACGCGGGACTAGCGGGAGGGCCAACAGATACGCAGTATTTT,CASNAGLAGGPTDTQYF
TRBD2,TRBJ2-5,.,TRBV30,TGTGCCTGGACCCCCCCCGGACTAGCGGGAGTCCAGTACTTC,CAWTPPGLAGVQYF
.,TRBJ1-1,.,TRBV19,TGTGCCAGTACCGGATCCACAGGGCTTAAGACTGAAGCTTTCTTT,CASTGSTGLKTEAFF
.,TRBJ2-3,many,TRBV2,TGTGCCAGCAGTGACAGGACGGGAGAGGGCACAGATACGCAGTATTTT,CASSDRTGEGTDTQYF
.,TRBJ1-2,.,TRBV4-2,TGTGCCAGCAGCCTAGGGCCAGGGATCTATGGCTACACCTTC,CASSLGPGIYGYTF
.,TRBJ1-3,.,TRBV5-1,TGCGCCAGCAGCCCACAGGTCTCTGGAAACACCATATATTTT,CASSPQVSGNTIYF
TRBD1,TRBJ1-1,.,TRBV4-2,TGTGCCAGCAGCCAAGATACGGACAGGGTGAACACTGAAGCTTTCTTT,CASSQDTDRVNTEAFF
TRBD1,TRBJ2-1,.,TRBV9,TGTGCCAGCAGCTTTTCGGGACAGAGTGACAATGAGCAGTTCTTC,CASSFSGQSDNEQFF
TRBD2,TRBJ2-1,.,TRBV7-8,TGTGCCAGCAGCTTGATAAGCGGGGGCTACAATGAGCAGTTCTTC,CASSLISGGYNEQFF
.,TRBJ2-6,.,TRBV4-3,TGCGCCAGCAGCCAAGATCCCCAATCTGGGGCCAACGTCCTGACTTTC,CASSQDPQSGANVLTF
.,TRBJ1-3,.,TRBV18,TGTGCCAGCTCACCAACCCCCCCGAGCTCTGGAAACACCATATATTTT,CASSPTPPSSGNTIYF
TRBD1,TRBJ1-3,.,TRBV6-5,TGTGCCAGCAGGGGACAGCTTATCTCTGGAAACACCATATATTTT,CASRGQLISGNTIYF
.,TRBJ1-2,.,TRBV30,TGTGCCTGGAGTGAGGGGAGGAACTATGGCTACACCTTC,CAWSEGRNYGYTF
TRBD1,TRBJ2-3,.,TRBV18,TGTGCCAGCTCACCCCGACAGGGTTGGGGAGATACGCAGTATTTT,CASSPRQGWGDTQYF
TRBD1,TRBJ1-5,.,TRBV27,TGTGCCAGCAGTCGACAGGGTATCAGCAATCAGCCCCAGCATTTT,CASSRQGISNQPQHF
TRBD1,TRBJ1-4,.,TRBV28,TGTGCCAGCAGCACCCCGACAGGGTATACTAATGAAAAACTGTTTTTT,CASSTPTGYTNEKLFF
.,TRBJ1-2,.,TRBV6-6,TGTGCCAGCAGTCCGAGGACCACATCGGGGGGCTACACCTTC,CASSPRTTSGGYTF
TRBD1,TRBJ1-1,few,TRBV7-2,TGTGCCAGCAGCTTAGAGGGGGCATTAACTGAAGCTTTCTTT,CASSLEGALTEAFF
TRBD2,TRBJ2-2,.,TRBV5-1,TGCGCCAGCAGGAAAAGACTAGCGGGAGAGAACACCGGGGAGCTGTTTTTT,CASRKRLAGENTGELFF
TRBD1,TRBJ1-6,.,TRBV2,TGTGCCAGCAAACCGGGACAGCAGAATAATTCACCCCTCCACTTT,CASKPGQQNNSPLHF
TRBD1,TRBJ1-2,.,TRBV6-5,TGTGCCAGCAGTAAGGGACAGGGACCGGGCTACACCTTC,CASSKGQGPGYTF
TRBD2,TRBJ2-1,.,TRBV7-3,TGTGCCAGCACCCCTCAGCCCCCCGGGACTAGCGGGAGTGGTGAGCAGTTCTTC,CASTPQPPGTSGSGEQFF
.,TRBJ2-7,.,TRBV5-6,TGTGCCAGCAGCTCCATTGGGGCCCTCGAGCAGTACTTC,CASSSIGALEQYF
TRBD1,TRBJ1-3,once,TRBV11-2,TGTGCCAGCAGCTTGGGACAGGGCTCTGGAAACACCATATATTTT,CASSLGQGSGNTIYF
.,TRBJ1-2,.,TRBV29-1,TGCAGTTCGGATTCAGGTTTGAGCTACACCTTC,CSSDSGLSYTF